The rows below give T cell receptor beta chains drawn from one sample of a study of T-cell reconstitution after alpha-beta-depleted transplantation in children. TCRdb reprocessed the PCR reads with MiXCR, giving one entry per CDR3 protein. Counted here are some 120,000 distinct CDR3 sequences, under 30% occurring once; the ten biggest clones make up about 10%. The sequencing used PBMCs, mostly from graft donor cells, collected 180 days after TCRalphabeta/CD19-depleted stem cell transplant. These receptors were taken from a male patient aged 2 to 9 who had a stem cell transplant for chronic granulomatous disease, so the T cells may come from the graft donor. The CDR3 runs from the conserved cysteine through the conserved F or W. Rows give clone size only sometimes, using once, few, many, or a class for an expanded clone.

>TRBJ2-1|many|TRBV3-1
CASSFTGSGRVNEQFF
>TRBJ1-2|few|TRBV7-2
CASSLAGGQGANYGYTF
>TRBJ2-7|.|TRBV24-1
CATSPSGTTNYEQYF
>TRBJ2-4|.|TRBV15
CATSRDWDKAKNIQYF
>TRBJ2-3|few|TRBV29-1
CSVTGVGTDTQYF
>TRBJ2-5|.|TRBV12-3/TRBV12-4
CASSLVASGGPLRETQYF
>TRBJ1-3|many|TRBV5-1
CASSRAGTSGNTIYF
>TRBJ1-2|.|TRBV5-1
CASSLDAGDDGYTF
>TRBJ2-5|.|TRBV12-3/TRBV12-4
CASSSGTNQETQYF
>TRBJ1-6|many|TRBV12-3/TRBV12-4
CASSYYREDSPLHF
>TRBJ1-2|many|TRBV10-2
CASSEWSNYGYTF
>TRBJ2-5|.|TRBV5-7
CASSLFAGSQGTQYF
>TRBJ2-2|.|TRBV7-9
CASSLRTSGSGGELFF
>TRBJ2-7|.|TRBV5-1
CAIKRELVYEQYF
>TRBJ2-2|many|TRBV12-3/TRBV12-4
CASRSQIHTGELFF
>TRBJ2-1|many|TRBV20-1
CSARERISSYNEQFF
>TRBJ2-2|many|TRBV5-6
CASSLFYSWRTNTGELFF
>TRBJ1-3|.|TRBV11-1
CASSPGHANEVNSGNTIYF
>TRBJ1-6|many|TRBV6-5
CASSYSISFLDNSPLHF
>TRBJ2-5|medium-sized|TRBV20-1
CSARSYRGKETQYF
>TRBJ1-1|.|TRBV5-1
CASSLFGGVNTEAFF
>TRBJ2-3|many|TRBV9
CASSVDVAGGTDTQYF
>TRBJ2-7|many|TRBV20-1
CSARLFFGDTVYEQYF